The source of this T cell receptor beta chain is a study of blood T cells in healthy people across ages. V lost 2 bases, J lost 4 bases, and 14 bases lay in between. CDR1 is MNHEY, CDR2 SVGAGI, per germline. The CDR3 spans 16 residues. Next came a second PCR, run for about 6 to 12 cycles, which used a sample-barcoded 5' primer along with a J-beta primer mix. Each CDR3 protein is one row after TCRdb ran MiXCR on the 5' RACE reads. This table holds around 900,000 distinct CDR3 sequences, roughly half found once. This receptor was taken from a woman in her sixties or seventies in good health. Sequencing was done on a sample of blood. The chain uses TRBV6-5 and TRBJ2-2, with no clear D. CDR3 protein: CASSYGHTRATGELFF. CDR3 bases: TGTGCCAGCAGTTACGGGCACACCCGGGCCACCGGGGAGCTGTTTTTT.